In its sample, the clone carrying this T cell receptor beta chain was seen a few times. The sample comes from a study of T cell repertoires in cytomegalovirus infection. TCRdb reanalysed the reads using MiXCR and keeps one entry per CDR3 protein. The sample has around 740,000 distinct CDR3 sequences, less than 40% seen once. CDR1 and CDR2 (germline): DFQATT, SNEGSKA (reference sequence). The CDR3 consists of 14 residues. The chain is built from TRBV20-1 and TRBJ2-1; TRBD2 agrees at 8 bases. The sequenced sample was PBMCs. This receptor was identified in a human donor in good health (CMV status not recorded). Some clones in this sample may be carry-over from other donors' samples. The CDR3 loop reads CSAAVGTRGNEQFF. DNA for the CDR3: TGCAGCGCCGCTGTCGGGACTAGAGGGAATGAGCAGTTCTTC.